This paragraph reports one TCR beta chain. Its antigen is unidentified. This entry comes from a study of cytomegalovirus exposure and HLA in healthy donors. Study-wide findings and caveats: V segments that were indistinguishable, TRBV6-2 and TRBV6-3 among them, were omitted from analysis. In a later analysis, the majority of CMV-associated beta chains seemingly showed HLA restriction. CMV serostatus was the only recorded immune exposure for donors.

PCR used 60 Vbeta primers and 13 Jbeta primers. TCRdb keeps only in-frame clones here, not all; method: immunoSEQ multiplex PCR. The profile covers about 110,000 clones, with roughly 69% appearing a single time and roughly 8.2% taken by the ten largest. Per germline, CDR1 SNHLY and CDR2 FYNNEI. Deletions cut 2 bases from V and 4 bases from J, with 11 bases between. This CDR3 comprises 14 residues. This chain connects TRBV2 to TRBJ1-1, with D uncertain. The source of this sequence is a woman aged 40 to 50 in good health and CMV-seropositive. Source material: PBMCs. CDR3 residues: CASSETVTGTEAFF. The CDR3 DNA follows: TGTGCCAGCAGTGAAACGGTAACTGGCACTGAAGCTTTCTTT.